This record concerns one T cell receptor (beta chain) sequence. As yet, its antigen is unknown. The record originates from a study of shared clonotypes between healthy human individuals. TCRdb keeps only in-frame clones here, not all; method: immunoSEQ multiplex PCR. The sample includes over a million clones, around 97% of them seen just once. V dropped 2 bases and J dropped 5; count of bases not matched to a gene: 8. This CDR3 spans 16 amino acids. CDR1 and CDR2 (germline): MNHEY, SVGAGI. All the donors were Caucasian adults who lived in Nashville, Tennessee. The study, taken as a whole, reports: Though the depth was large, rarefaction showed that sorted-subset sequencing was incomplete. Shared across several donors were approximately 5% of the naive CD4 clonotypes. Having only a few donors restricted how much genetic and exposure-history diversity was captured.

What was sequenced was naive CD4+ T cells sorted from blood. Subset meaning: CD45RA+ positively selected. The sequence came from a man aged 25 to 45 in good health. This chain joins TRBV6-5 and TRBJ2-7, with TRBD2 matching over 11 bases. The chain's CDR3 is CASSYLTSGRYNEQYF. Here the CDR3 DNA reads TGTGCCAGCAGTTACCTTACTAGCGGGAGATACAACGAGCAGTACTTC.